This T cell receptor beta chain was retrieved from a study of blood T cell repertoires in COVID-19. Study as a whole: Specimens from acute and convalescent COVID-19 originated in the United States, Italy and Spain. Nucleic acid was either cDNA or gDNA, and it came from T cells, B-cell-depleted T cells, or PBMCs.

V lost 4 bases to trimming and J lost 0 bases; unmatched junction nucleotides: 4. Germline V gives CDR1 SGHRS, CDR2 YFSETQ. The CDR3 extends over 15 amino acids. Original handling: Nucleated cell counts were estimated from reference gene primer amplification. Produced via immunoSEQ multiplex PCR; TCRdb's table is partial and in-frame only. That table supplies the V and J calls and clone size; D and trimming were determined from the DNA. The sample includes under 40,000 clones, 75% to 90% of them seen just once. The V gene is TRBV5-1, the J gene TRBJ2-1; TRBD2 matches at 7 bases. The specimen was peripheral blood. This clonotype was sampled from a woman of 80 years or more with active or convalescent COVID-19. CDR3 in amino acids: CASSPGGSSYNEQFF. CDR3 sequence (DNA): TGCGCCAGCAGCCCCGGGGGGAGCTCCTACAATGAGCAGTTCTTC.